These T cell receptor beta chains were read from a single sample in a study of memory CD4+ T cells and cytomegalovirus serostatus. TCRdb's copy holds only in-frame clones and misses some; the assay was immunoSEQ multiplex PCR. The sample holds tens of thousands of clones, approximately 78% seen once. The sequenced material came from memory CD4+ T cells from blood. These receptor sequences come from an adult in good health and CMV-seronegative. Each CDR3 is given without its conserved first and last residue.

>TRBV29-1|TRBJ2-7
SVGFWASEQY
>TRBV2|TRBJ2-3
ASSADGSGADTQY
>TRBV18|TRBJ2-2
ASSRNTGELF
>TRBV5-4|TRBJ1-1
ASSVGGGGRTEAF
>TRBV5-4|TRBJ2-1
ASSLGHDDREQF
>TRBV6-1|TRBJ1-5
ASSEQRGSSQPQH
>TRBV27|TRBJ1-3
ATKGYGNTIY
>TRBV5-4|TRBJ2-3
ASSSGLAGANTDTQY
>TRBV7-6|TRBJ2-2
ASSPINAGELF
>TRBV28|TRBJ1-2
ASSPPGQVGYGYT
>TRBV29-1|TRBJ2-4
SVEEGSGNIQY
>TRBV19|TRBJ2-1
ASRPVDSIYNEQF
>TRBV30|TRBJ1-4
AWSTPGGGEKLF
>TRBV7-9|TRBJ2-5
ASSLWRESTETQY
>TRBV7-8|TRBJ2-7
ASSDASGPPDEQY
>TRBV27|TRBJ2-1
ASSSSSGTEFIHEQF
>TRBV18|TRBJ2-3
ASSPTFQIDTQY
>TRBV29-1|TRBJ1-4
SVTPQGSTDEKLF
>TRBV6-6|TRBJ2-2
ASSAEGSTGELF
>TRBV5-6|TRBJ2-7
ASSPRDRVSHEQY
>TRBV10-1|TRBJ2-3
ASSGGQGAEGTDTQY
>TRBV14|TRBJ2-3
ASSQFTSGADTQY
>TRBV28|TRBJ1-5
ASSPSLGTQDQPQH
>TRBV15|TRBJ2-1
ATSRDTGTGTPYEQF
>TRBV10-3|TRBJ2-5
AISAGRGLQETQY
>TRBV13|TRBJ2-1
ASSRDFHNEQF
>TRBV6-5|TRBJ1-5
ASSYGPTNQPQH
>TRBV5-6|TRBJ2-1
ASSLPGGRDNEQF
>TRBV6-5|TRBJ2-2
ASRPWGTGTVKLF
>TRBV14|TRBJ1-4
ASSVQGVQEKLF
>TRBV5-6|TRBJ2-7
ASSPEGTGGFEQY
>TRBV7-8|TRBJ2-7
ASSGRQGTAAYEQY
>TRBV9|TRBJ2-5
ASSVAGASETQY
>TRBV19|TRBJ1-1
ASPLRQGLSDTEAF
>TRBV5-1|TRBJ2-1
ASSAGQGARKQF
>TRBV6-5|TRBJ2-3
ASSYEAGGIDTQY
>TRBV11-1|TRBJ2-1
ASSSSLTSGVINEQF
>TRBV28|TRBJ2-7
ASSSAGAYEQY
>TRBV7-9|TRBJ1-3
ASSLGQGAGNTIY
>TRBV13|TRBJ1-4
ASNRRGPDEKLF
>TRBV28|TRBJ2-7
ASSSPNREREQY
>TRBV7-8|TRBJ1-2
ASSPGTNYGYT
>TRBV19|TRBJ1-5
ASSFEWNQPQH
>TRBV5-1|TRBJ2-7
ASSTRTGGNEQY
>TRBV27|TRBJ2-1
ANPRVNEQF
>TRBV11-2|TRBJ2-1
ASSLAASGSIYEQF
>TRBV5-5|TRBJ2-3
ASRPLTSGTDTQY
>TRBV9|TRBJ2-5
ASSAQQTRTQY